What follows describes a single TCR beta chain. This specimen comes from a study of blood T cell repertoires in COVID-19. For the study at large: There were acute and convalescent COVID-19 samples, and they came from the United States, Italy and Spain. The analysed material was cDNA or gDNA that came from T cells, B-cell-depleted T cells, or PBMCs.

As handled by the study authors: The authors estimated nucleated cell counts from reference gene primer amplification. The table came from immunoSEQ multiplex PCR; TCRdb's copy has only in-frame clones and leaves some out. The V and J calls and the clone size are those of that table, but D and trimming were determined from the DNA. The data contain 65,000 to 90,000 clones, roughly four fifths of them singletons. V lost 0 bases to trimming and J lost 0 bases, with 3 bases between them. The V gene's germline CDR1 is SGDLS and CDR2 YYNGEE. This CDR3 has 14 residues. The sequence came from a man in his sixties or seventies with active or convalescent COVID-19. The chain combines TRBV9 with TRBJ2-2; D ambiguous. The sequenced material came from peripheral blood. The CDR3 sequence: CASSVASNTGELFF. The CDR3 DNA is TGTGCCAGCAGCGTAGCCTCGAACACCGGGGAGCTGTTTTTT.